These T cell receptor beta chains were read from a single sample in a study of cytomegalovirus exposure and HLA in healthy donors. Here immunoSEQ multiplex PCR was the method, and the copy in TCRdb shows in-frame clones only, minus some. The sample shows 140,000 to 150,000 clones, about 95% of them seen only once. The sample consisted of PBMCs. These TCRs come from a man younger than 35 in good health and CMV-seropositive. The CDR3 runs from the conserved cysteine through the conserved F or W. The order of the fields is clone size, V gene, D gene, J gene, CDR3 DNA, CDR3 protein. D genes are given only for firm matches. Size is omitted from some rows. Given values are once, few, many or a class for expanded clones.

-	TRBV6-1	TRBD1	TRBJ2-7	TGTGCCAGCAGTGCATATACAGGGGTTCCTTCCTACGAGCAGTACTTC	CASSAYTGVPSYEQYF
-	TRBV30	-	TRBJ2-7	TGTGCCTGGAGTGTACCGAGGGAGTGGCCCTACGAGCAGTACTTC	CAWSVPREWPYEQYF
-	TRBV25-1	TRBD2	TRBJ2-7	TGTGCCAGCAGTGAGGGGACTAGCGTAACCTACGAGCAGTACTTC	CASSEGTSVTYEQYF
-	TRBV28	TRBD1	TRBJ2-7	TGTGCCAGCAGTTCGGGACAGGGGGCTTACTACGAGCAGTACTTC	CASSSGQGAYYEQYF
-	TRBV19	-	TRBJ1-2	TGTGCCAGTAGTATCGGGCGGGACTATGGCTACACCTTC	CASSIGRDYGYTF
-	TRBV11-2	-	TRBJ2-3	TGTGCCAGCAGCCCAACAGATACGCAGTATTTT	CASSPTDTQYF
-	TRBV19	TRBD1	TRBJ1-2	TGTGCCAGCTCCACCGACAGGGGCTTTAACTATGGCTACACCTTC	CASSTDRGFNYGYTF
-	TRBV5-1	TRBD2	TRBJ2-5	TGCGCCAGCAGCTTGGCCACGGGACTAGGGGAGACCCAGTACTTC	CASSLATGLGETQYF
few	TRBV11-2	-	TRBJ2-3	TGTGCCAGCAGCTCCTCCCTCGGACTTAGCACAGATACGCAGTATTTT	CASSSSLGLSTDTQYF
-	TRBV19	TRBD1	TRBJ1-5	TGTGCCAGTAGTATAGAAGGGGGCCAGCCCCAGCATTTT	CASSIEGGQPQHF
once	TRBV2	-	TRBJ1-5	TGTGCCAGCAGTTTTACTAGAAGCAATCAGCCCCAGCATTTT	CASSFTRSNQPQHF
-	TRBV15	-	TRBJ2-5	TGTGCCACCAGCAGCCGGGGGACCCAGCAAGAGACCCAGTACTTC	CATSSRGTQQETQYF
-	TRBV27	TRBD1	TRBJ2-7	TGTGCCAGCAGTTACCGGGACAGCTCCTACGAGCAGTACTTC	CASSYRDSSYEQYF
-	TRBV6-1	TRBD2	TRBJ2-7	TGTGCCAGCAGGCCGGGACTAGCGGGAGTCGAGCAGTACTTC	CASRPGLAGVEQYF
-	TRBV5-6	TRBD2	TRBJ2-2	TGTGCCAGCAGGCTAGCGGGAGGTAACGGGGAGCTGTTTTTT	CASRLAGGNGELFF
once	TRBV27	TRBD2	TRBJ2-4	TGTGCCAGCAGTGGGGGGGCTAGCGGGAGAAGGGGGGACATTCAGTACTTC	CASSGGASGRRGDIQYF
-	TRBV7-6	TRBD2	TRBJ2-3	TGTGCCAGCAGCCTTCAGCGGGAGGCAGATACGCAGTATTTT	CASSLQREADTQYF
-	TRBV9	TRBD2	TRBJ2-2	TGTGCCAGCAGCTTTCGTCCGGGACTAGCAAACACCGGGGAGCTGTTTTTT	CASSFRPGLANTGELFF
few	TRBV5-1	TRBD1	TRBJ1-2	TGCGCCAGCAGCTCAACCGGGACAGGGGATGGCTACACCTTC	CASSSTGTGDGYTF
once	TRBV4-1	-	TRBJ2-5	TGCGCCAGCAGCCAAGAATTGCCCGGGTCGGCTATGGAGACCCAGTACTTC	CASSQELPGSAMETQYF
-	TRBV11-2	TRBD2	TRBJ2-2	TGTGCCAGCAGCTTCCGGCCCAGCGGGAGGGCCGTTACCGGGGAGCTGTTTTTT	CASSFRPSGRAVTGELFF
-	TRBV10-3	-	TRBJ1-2	TGTGCCATCAGACCCGGGGGGGGAGTCTATGGCTACACCTTC	CAIRPGGGVYGYTF
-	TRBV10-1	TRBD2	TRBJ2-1	TGCGCCAGCAGTCATCGACGGGAGGGGAATGAGCAGTTCTTC	CASSHRREGNEQFF
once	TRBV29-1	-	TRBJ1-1	TGCAGCGTCTCCCCCAGGTTGGCGAACACTGAAGCTTTCTTT	CSVSPRLANTEAFF
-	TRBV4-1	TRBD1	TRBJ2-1	TGCGCCAGCAGCCAAGAAGGGACAGGGGGCTTTGTCAATGAGCAGTTCTTC	CASSQEGTGGFVNEQFF
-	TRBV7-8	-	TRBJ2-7	TGTGCCAGCAGCGCAGCCTACGAGCAGTACTTC	CASSAAYEQYF
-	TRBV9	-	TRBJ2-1	TGTGCCAGCAGCGTAGCGTCTAAGGGACTCCATACCAATGAGCAGTTCTTC	CASSVASKGLHTNEQFF
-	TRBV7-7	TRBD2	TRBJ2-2	TGTGCTAGCAGCGACGCTAGCGGGATGACCGGGGAGCTGTTTTTT	CASSDASGMTGELFF
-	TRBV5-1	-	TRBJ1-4	TGCGCCAGCAGCTCTATGGTGGCTAATGAAAAACTGTTTTTT	CASSSMVANEKLFF
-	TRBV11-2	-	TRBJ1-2	TGTGCCAGCAGCTTAGAGCCGGGAAACTATGGCTACACCTTC	CASSLEPGNYGYTF
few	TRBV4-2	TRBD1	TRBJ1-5	TGTGCCAGCAGCCCGTCGAAGGGGGCGAGTCAGCCCCAGCATTTT	CASSPSKGASQPQHF
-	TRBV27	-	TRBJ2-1	TGTGCCAGCAGTTGGTTCAGTGAGCAGTTCTTC	CASSWFSEQFF
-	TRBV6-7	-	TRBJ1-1	TGTGCCAGCAGTTATCCCCCAGGGGCGGCGTACACTGAAGCTTTCTTT	CASSYPPGAAYTEAFF
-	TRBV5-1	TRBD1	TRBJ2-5	TGCGCCAGCAGCTTGGCCGGGGACAGAGAAGAGACCCAGTACTTC	CASSLAGDREETQYF
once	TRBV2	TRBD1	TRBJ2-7	TGTGCCAGCAGTGAAGCGCTTCAGGGGGCTGAGTACTTC	CASSEALQGAEYF
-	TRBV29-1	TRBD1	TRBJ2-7	TGCAGCGTTGAAGTGGACAGGGGCCCCATGGAGTACTTC	CSVEVDRGPMEYF
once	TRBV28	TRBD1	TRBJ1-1	TGTGCCAGCATCGGGAAGACAGGGCGTGACACTGAAGCTTTCTTT	CASIGKTGRDTEAFF
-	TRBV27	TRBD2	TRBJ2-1	TGTGCCAGCACGGGGGGGAATGAGCAGTTCTTC	CASTGGNEQFF
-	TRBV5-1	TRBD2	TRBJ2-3	TGCGCCAGCAGCTTGGGCGGGAGTGAGACAGATACGCAGTATTTT	CASSLGGSETDTQYF
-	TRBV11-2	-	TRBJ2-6	TGTGCCAGCAGCTTAACGTGGATCCGGGGCTCTGGGGCCAACGTCCTGACTTTC	CASSLTWIRGSGANVLTF
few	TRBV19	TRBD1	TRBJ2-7	TGTGCCAGTAGCCCGGGACAGTCCTACGAGCAGTACTTC	CASSPGQSYEQYF
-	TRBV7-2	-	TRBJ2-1	TGTGCCAGCAGCTCCCGCTCACTAACACCCTACAATGAGCAGTTCTTC	CASSSRSLTPYNEQFF
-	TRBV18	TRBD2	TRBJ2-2	TGTGCCAGCTCACCACTAGCGGGAGCGAACACCGGGGAGCTGTTTTTT	CASSPLAGANTGELFF
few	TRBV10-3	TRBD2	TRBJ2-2	TGTGCCATCGGGGGGACTACCACCGGGGAGCTGTTTTTT	CAIGGTTTGELFF
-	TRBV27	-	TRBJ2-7	TGTGCCAGCAGGGGCCCGACCTACGAGCAGTACTTC	CASRGPTYEQYF
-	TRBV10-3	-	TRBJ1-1	TGTGCCATCAGTGGGGGGGATCTCTCCACTGAAGCTTTCTTT	CAISGGDLSTEAFF
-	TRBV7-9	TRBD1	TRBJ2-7	TGTGCCAGCAGCTTACCGGGACAGGGCGTCCACGAGCAGTACTTC	CASSLPGQGVHEQYF